The rows below give T cell receptor beta chains drawn from one sample of a study of cytomegalovirus exposure and HLA in healthy donors. Assay: immunoSEQ multiplex PCR; the TCRdb copy retains only in-frame clones and omits some. The sample has about 98,000 clones; about 90% are singletons. Sequencing was performed on PBMCs. These receptors came from a man between 18 and 35 years old in good health and CMV-seropositive. Each CDR3 is given with its conserved first and last residue. A D gene is named only where the DNA matches it firmly. For some rows the clone size is stated as once, few or many, or as a class when expanded; others skip it.

TRBD2 | NA | TRBJ2-7 | TRBV6-5 | TGTGCCAGCAGGGGGACTAGCGCTAGCTCCTACGAGCAGTACTTC | CASRGTSASSYEQYF
NA | NA | TRBJ1-3 | TRBV7-8 | TGTGCCAGCAGCTTAGCGCTGACAGGAAATCTCGGAAACACCATATATTTT | CASSLALTGNLGNTIYF
NA | NA | TRBJ2-3 | TRBV10-3 | TGTGCCATCAGTGGCGGGACTAGCACAGATACGCAGTATTTT | CAISGGTSTDTQYF
NA | NA | TRBJ1-1 | TRBV6-1 | TGTGCCAGCAGTGAAGGGGCAGCCGACACTGAAGCTCTCTTT | CASSEGAADTEALF
NA | NA | TRBJ1-1 | TRBV11-2 | TGTGCCAGCAGCTTAGTAGGAGGACAGATGAACACTGAAGCTTTCTTT | CASSLVGGQMNTEAFF
TRBD1 | few | TRBJ2-5 | TRBV10-3 | TGTGCCATCAGTGAAATAAACAGGGGGAACCAAGAGACCCAGTACTTC | CAISEINRGNQETQYF
TRBD2 | few | TRBJ2-3 | TRBV6-4 | TGTGCCAGCAGTGACTCCAATAGCGGGGGGGCAGCAGATACGCAGTATTTT | CASSDSNSGGAADTQYF
NA | few | TRBJ1-5 | TRBV6-5 | TGTGCCAGCAGGGTGGGGCTGAATAGCAATCAGCCCCAGCATTTT | CASRVGLNSNQPQHF
TRBD1 | NA | TRBJ1-1 | TRBV7-2 | TGTGCCAGCAGCTTAATGGGGACAGGGGGCGATACTGAAGCTTTCTTT | CASSLMGTGGDTEAFF
TRBD1 | NA | TRBJ2-7 | TRBV7-3 | TGTGCCAGCAGCTTATACGCGGGGACAGGGTTCGAGCAGTACTTC | CASSLYAGTGFEQYF
TRBD1 | once | TRBJ2-3 | TRBV10-3 | TGTGCCATCAGTGGGACAGGGGATCAAGATACGCAGTATTTT | CAISGTGDQDTQYF
NA | NA | TRBJ2-7 | TRBV28 | TGTGCCAGCAGTTTGGGCCCCGGGGGCGGGAGAACCTACGAGCAGTACTTC | CASSLGPGGGRTYEQYF
NA | NA | TRBJ2-2 | TRBV6-5 | TGTGCCAGCTACCGGGTCTCGGGGGCCGGGGAGCTGTTTTTT | CASYRVSGAGELFF
NA | NA | TRBJ2-3 | TRBV5-4 | TGTGCCAGCAGCTCAAGACTAGAGGCAGATACGCAGTATTTT | CASSSRLEADTQYF
TRBD1 | NA | TRBJ1-2 | TRBV11-3 | TGTGCCAGCAGCTTAGAGGGACAGGTCTATGGCTACACCTTC | CASSLEGQVYGYTF
TRBD2 | NA | TRBJ2-1 | TRBV28 | TGTGCCAGCAGACAAGGACTAGCGGGGTACAATGAGCAGTTCTTC | CASRQGLAGYNEQFF
NA | NA | TRBJ1-1 | TRBV19 | TGTGCCAGTAGTATCGGGACTGCCATGAACACTGAAGCTTTCTTT | CASSIGTAMNTEAFF
TRBD1 | once | TRBJ2-3 | TRBV6-6 | TGTGCCAGCAGCACGGACAGGACAGATACGCAGTATTTT | CASSTDRTDTQYF
NA | NA | TRBJ2-7 | TRBV18 | TGTGCCAGCTCAAGGGACTTGCCCGAGCAGTACTTC | CASSRDLPEQYF
TRBD2 | NA | TRBJ2-3 | TRBV4-1 | TGCGCCAGCAGCCAAGATGGGACTAGCCGAGGCACAGATACGCAGTATTTT | CASSQDGTSRGTDTQYF
NA | once | TRBJ1-2 | TRBV18 | TGTGCCAGCTCACCACCGCTACAGACCATCAACTATGGCTACACCTTC | CASSPPLQTINYGYTF
NA | NA | TRBJ1-3 | TRBV23-1 | TGCGCCAGCAGTCCCTCGAAAGTCCGGGTCGGAAACACCATATATTTT | CASSPSKVRVGNTIYF
NA | NA | TRBJ1-2 | TRBV7-2 | TGTGCCAGCAGCTTAGGCCCGGTGAACTATGGCTACACCTTC | CASSLGPVNYGYTF
NA | NA | TRBJ2-5 | TRBV2 | TGTGCCAGCAGTCAAGGAGGGGGAGAGACCCAGTACTTC | CASSQGGGETQYF
NA | NA | TRBJ2-2 | TRBV7-9 | TGTGCCAGCAGCTTTGGACAGCTCTATACCGGGGAGCTGTTTTTT | CASSFGQLYTGELFF
TRBD1 | NA | TRBJ2-1 | TRBV14 | TGTGCCAGCAGCCAAATGTCGCCGGGACAGGGGGACTATGAGCAGTTCTTC | CASSQMSPGQGDYEQFF
TRBD2 | NA | TRBJ2-3 | TRBV6-1 | TGTGCCAGCAGTGAAGCGCTTGCGGGGGGGATGGCAGATACGCAGTATTTT | CASSEALAGGMADTQYF
NA | few | TRBJ1-4 | TRBV19 | TGTGCCAGTAGTATAACAGGGACTAATGAAAAACTGTTTTTT | CASSITGTNEKLFF
NA | NA | TRBJ2-3 | TRBV5-1 | TGCGCCAGCAGCTTACCGGAGACAGATACGCAGTATTTT | CASSLPETDTQYF
NA | NA | TRBJ1-6 | TRBV7-2 | TGTGCCAGCAGCCCCCGCCAGTTTAATTCACCCCTCCACTTT | CASSPRQFNSPLHF
NA | NA | TRBJ2-1 | TRBV7-6 | TGTGCCAGCAGCTTAGCGGGGGGTTACTACAATGAGCAGTTCTTC | CASSLAGGYYNEQFF
TRBD1 | NA | TRBJ2-4 | TRBV5-1 | TGCGCCAGCAGCTTTGGGGACAGGGCTTCGGACATTCAGTACTTC | CASSFGDRASDIQYF
TRBD2 | NA | TRBJ2-1 | TRBV7-3 | TGTGCCAGCAGCCAATCTAGCGGGGTAAACAATGAGCAGTTCTTC | CASSQSSGVNNEQFF
NA | NA | TRBJ1-6 | TRBV7-6 | TGTGCCAGCAGCTTTTCTGTTTCACCCCTCCACTTT | CASSFSVSPLHF
NA | NA | TRBJ1-4 | TRBV7-9 | TGTGCCAGCAGCTTACGGTTGGCAGGGGATGAAAAACTGTTTTTT | CASSLRLAGDEKLFF
TRBD2 | NA | TRBJ2-1 | TRBV15 | TGTGCCACCAGCCCACCGGGAGGGCTTAACAATGAGCAGTTCTTC | CATSPPGGLNNEQFF
TRBD1 | NA | TRBJ1-6 | TRBV7-3 | TGTGCCAGCAGCCCAATCGGACAGGGTTCCAATTCACCCCTCCACTTT | CASSPIGQGSNSPLHF
TRBD1 | NA | TRBJ1-2 | TRBV5-4 | TGTGCCAGCAGCTTCAGGACAGGGGGCTCAAGGGGCTACACCTTC | CASSFRTGGSRGYTF
NA | NA | TRBJ1-1 | TRBV5-4 | TGTGCCAGCAGCTTGGGTGCCAGGCAAGGGGACACTGAAGCTTTCTTT | CASSLGARQGDTEAFF
NA | NA | TRBJ1-4 | TRBV7-8 | TGTGCCAGCAGCAGTACAGGGTCAACTAATGAAAAACTGTTTTTT | CASSSTGSTNEKLFF
NA | NA | TRBJ2-3 | TRBV4-2 | TGTGCCAGCAGCCCAAGAACTAGGACCCGAAGCACAGATACGCAGTATTTT | CASSPRTRTRSTDTQYF
NA | NA | TRBJ1-6 | TRBV6-1 | TGTGCCAGCAGTGAATCGGGGGTTTCGCCCCTCCACTTT | CASSESGVSPLHF
NA | NA | TRBJ1-5 | TRBV10-3 | TGTGCCACACGGGGCGGGGATCAGCCCCAGCATTTT | CATRGGDQPQHF
NA | NA | TRBJ1-5 | TRBV2 | TGTGCCAGCAGCTTATATAGCAATCAGCCCCAGCATTTT | CASSLYSNQPQHF
TRBD1 | NA | TRBJ1-5 | TRBV19 | TGTGCCAGTAGCTATACGGGACAGCGCGATCAGCCCCAGCATTTT | CASSYTGQRDQPQHF
NA | NA | TRBJ1-2 | TRBV6-5 | TGTGCCAGCAGGGACAGTGCTCATGGCTACACCTTC | CASRDSAHGYTF
TRBD2 | NA | TRBJ2-1 | TRBV23-1 | TGCGCCAGCAGTCAACGACTTAGCGGGAGGGCCCTGCACTACAATGAGCAGTTCTTC | CASSQRLSGRALHYNEQFF
NA | NA | TRBJ2-1 | TRBV19 | TGTGCCAGTAGCACAGGGTACTCCTACAATGAGCAGTTCTTC | CASSTGYSYNEQFF